One sample yielded the 29 T cell receptor beta chains listed below, sequenced in a study of shared clonotypes between healthy human individuals. CD45RO-negative, CCR7-selected cells formed the naive CD8 fraction, which excluded terminally differentiated effector memory CD45RA+ cells. Clones were sequenced by immunoSEQ multiplex PCR, and TCRdb holds only the in-frame ones, with some missing. The repertoire has millions of clones, just over 90% of them found once; the top ten carry 1.5% to 2%. The sample was naive CD8+ T cells from PBMCs. The receptors shown here come from a man aged 18 to 35 in good health. Some clones in this sample may be carry-over from other donors' samples.

The chain couples TRBV9 to TRBJ2-3; 9 bases fit TRBD1. This CDR3 has 19 amino acids. V trimming: 4 bases; J trimming: 0 bases; junction bases outside the gene matches: 15. CDR1 SGDLS and CDR2 YYNGEE come from the germline V gene. The CDR3: CASSPGDRVEKTSTDTQYF. The DNA of the CDR3 is TGTGCCAGCAGCCCAGGGGACAGGGTTGAGAAAACTAGCACAGATACGCAGTATTTT. Looking up the rest from reference TRBV9 and TRBJ2-3 gives the full variable domain: DSGVTQTPKHLITATGQRVTLRCSPRSGDLSVYWYQQSLDQGLQFLIQYYNGEERAKGNILERFSAQQFPDLHSELNLSSLELGDSALYFCASSPGDRVEKTSTDTQYFGPGTRLTVL.

On this clone itself: Other DNA sequences of this sample code for an identical CDR3. This chain uses TRBV27 with TRBJ2-7; 8 positions agree with TRBD1. The germline CDR1 and CDR2 sequences are MNHEY and SMNVEV (reference sequence). V trimming: 5 bases; J trimming: 4 bases; junction bases outside the gene matches: 7. This CDR3 has 14 amino acids. For the CDR3, the DNA is TGTGCCAGCAGTCAAGGACAGGGATCATACGAGCAGTACTTC. Translation gives CASSQGQGSYEQYF.

This chain connects TRBV6-1 to TRBJ2-1, with TRBD1 as a possible D gene (6 bases). CDR3 length equals 17 residues. V dropped 2 bases and J dropped 6 bases, with 20 bases sitting between them. Germline CDR1 is MNHNS and CDR2 is SASEGT. CDR3 DNA sequence: TGTGCCAGCAGTGAAAGCCCTCCCCCAGGGGTGGCCAATGAGCAGTTCTTC. Translated: CASSESPPPGVANEQFF.

The chain couples TRBV13 to TRBJ1-2, with D perhaps TRBD1 (6 bases). Germline V gene sequence: CDR1 PRHDT, CDR2 FYEKMQ (reference sequence). V gave up 0 bases and J gave up 5 bases, with 10 bases separating them. This CDR3 has 14 residues. CDR3 nucleotide sequence: TGTGCCAGCAGCTTAGGTCGGGGGGCGTATGGCTACACCTTC. Amino acids: CASSLGRGAYGYTF.

V is TRBV7-9 and J is TRBJ2-1; TRBD2 is a possible D gene (6 bases). Deletions cut 3 bases from V and 4 bases from J, with 16 bases between. Germline CDR1 and CDR2: SEHNR and FQNEAQ (reference sequence). This CDR3 region has 16 residues. The DNA of the CDR3 is TGTGCCAGCAGCTTGGCCCGGGGAGGAGGTTACAATGAGCAGTTCTTC. Protein sequence: CASSLARGGGYNEQFF.

V gene TRBV28 combines with J gene TRBJ1-2; tentatively, D is TRBD1 (5 bases). The germline CDR1 and CDR2 sequences are MDHEN and SYDVKM. This CDR3 has 12 residues. V was cut by 8 bases and J by 2 bases, with 9 bases left in between. For the CDR3, the DNA is TGTGCCAGCGAGACAGAAAACTATGGCTACACCTTC. This translates into CASETENYGYTF.

In this sample, this clone turned up once. The V call is TRBV6-5, the J call TRBJ2-7; 8 bases are a match to TRBD1. The junction had 7 bases not matched to a gene; V was cut back by 8 bases and J by 4 bases. CDR3 length: 13 amino acids. In germline, CDR1 is MNHEY, CDR2 SVGAGI. CDR3 sequence: CASQTGDTYEQYF. The CDR3 nucleotides are TGTGCCAGCCAGACAGGGGATACTTACGAGCAGTACTTC.

This clone was detected only a few times. At the DNA level, this CDR3 is encoded by other sequences in the same sample as well. J is TRBJ1-2 and V is TRBV9, with D possibly being TRBD1 (5 bases). The V gene's germline CDR1 is SGDLS and CDR2 YYNGEE. CDR3 length: 14 residues. Deletions cut 0 bases from V and 5 bases from J, with 11 bases between. DNA of the CDR3: TGTGCCAGCAGCGTAGCTGGGACCGAGTATGGCTACACCTTC. Translated, it gives CASSVAGTEYGYTF.

The chain is built from TRBV6-5 and TRBJ1-3; the D is unclear. CDR1 is MNHEY and CDR2 is SVGAGI in the germline V gene. Trimming removed 6 bases from V and 2 bases from J, with 14 bases in between. The CDR3 totals 15 residues. The CDR3 reads CASSPLGLAGNTIYF. CDR3 coding DNA: TGTGCCAGCAGCCCCCTGGGGTTGGCTGGAAACACCATATATTTT.

The chain links TRBV28 to TRBJ2-7, with 8 nucleotides matching TRBD2. J gave up 2 bases and V 7 bases, and 22 bases lay outside the gene matches. Looked up from germline, CDR1 is MDHEN and CDR2 is SYDVKM. This CDR3 comprises 19 residues. CDR3 sequence (DNA): TGTGCCAGCAACACCCGTCGAAACCCTGGAACTAGCGGTACCTACGAGCAGTACTTC. Protein sequence: CASNTRRNPGTSGTYEQYF.

The CDR3 nucleotides read TGTGCCAGTAGTATAGCAGTAGCGGGAGGACTTCCCACAGATACGCAGTATTTT. Translation gives CASSIAVAGGLPTDTQYF. The rearrangement joins TRBV19 to TRBJ2-3; 10 bases agree with TRBD2. The length of the CDR3 is 18 residues. V lost 1 base and J lost 2; bases outside the gene matches: 9. Germline V gene data show CDR1 as LNHDA and CDR2 as SQIVND (reference sequence).

This clone has more than one count but fewer than ten. The chain is built from TRBV4-1 and TRBJ1-1, with D tentatively TRBD1 (5 bases). This CDR3 has 15 amino acids. Germline lookup yields CDR1 MGHRA and CDR2 YSYEKL. V was trimmed by 1 base and J by 4 bases, leaving 13 bases between them. CDR3 in amino acids: CASSQVRGEATEAFF. Here the CDR3 DNA reads TGCGCCAGCAGCCAAGTGAGAGGGGAGGCCACTGAAGCTTTCTTT.

The chain is built from TRBV27 and TRBJ1-2; maybe TRBD1 (5 bases). The CDR3 sequence is 15 residues long. The ends were cut back, 6 bases at V and 6 bases at J, with 20 bases in the middle. Looked up from germline, CDR1 is MNHEY and CDR2 is SMNVEV (reference sequence). CDR3 sequence reads: CASSPQGITRHGYTF. CDR3 DNA: TGTGCCAGCAGCCCCCAGGGAATTACGCGGCATGGCTACACCTTC.

This chain uses TRBV2 with TRBJ2-3; D ambiguous. CDR1 and CDR2 from the germline V gene are SNHLY and FYNNEI. The V gene lost 3 bases and the J gene lost 2 bases, with 9 bases spanning the gap. The CDR3 spans 14 residues. The CDR3 region has the DNA TGTGCCAGCAGTGAGAACAGACCCACAGATACGCAGTATTTT. This codes for CASSENRPTDTQYF.

The chain employs TRBV2 and TRBJ2-7; 14 bases map to TRBD2. V was pared by 5 bases and J by 6 bases, with 12 bases of the junction left unmatched. Germline V lookup: CDR1 SNHLY, CDR2 FYNNEI. The CDR3 is 17 residues long. The CDR3: CASSQRKGLAGASEQYF. The CDR3 coding sequence is TGTGCCAGCAGTCAGCGGAAGGGACTAGCGGGAGCAAGCGAGCAGTACTTC.

The chain has TRBV28 and TRBJ1-2; D is unresolved. The V and J ends lost 2 bases and 10 bases respectively, with 20 bases between them. Germline V lookup: CDR1 MDHEN, CDR2 SYDVKM. The CDR3 is 15 amino acids. CDR3 in DNA: TGTGCCAGCAGTTTAGAGGGTGGGTATGGCTCGGTCTACACCTTC. Amino acid sequence: CASSLEGGYGSVYTF.

This sequence joins TRBV12-5 and TRBJ2-1, with 7 nucleotides matching TRBD2. The length of the CDR3 is 15 residues. The ends lost 6 bases at V and 9 bases at J; junction bases unmatched: 14. CDR1 LGHNT and CDR2 FRNRAP come from the germline V gene. CDR3 in amino acids: CASGPPGRGSGEQFF. CDR3 bases: TGTGCTAGTGGCCCACCGGGACGCGGGAGTGGTGAGCAGTTCTTC.

The genes are TRBV9 and TRBJ2-1; a possible D gene is TRBD2 (5 bases). The CDR3 has 16 amino acids. Germline-derived CDR1 and CDR2 are SGDLS and YYNGEE. V was cut by 0 bases and J by 0 bases, with 10 bases left in between. The DNA for the CDR3 is TGTGCCAGCAGCGTAGTCGGAGCGGCCTCCTACAATGAGCAGTTCTTC. Translating gives CASSVVGAASYNEQFF.

The genes are TRBV10-3 and TRBJ2-7; 12 bases match TRBD2. There are 14 residues in the CDR3. The V gene end was trimmed by 0 bases and the J gene end by 6 bases; junction bases not matched to a gene: 0. Germline lookup yields CDR1 ENHRY and CDR2 SYGVKD. The CDR3 is CAISESGLAGEQYF. CDR3 DNA sequence: TGTGCCATCAGTGAGTCGGGACTAGCGGGCGAGCAGTACTTC.

V and J are TRBV4-1 and TRBJ1-2; TRBD1 matches 7 bases. CDR1 is MGHRA and CDR2 is YSYEKL in the germline V gene. The CDR3 extends over 18 amino acids. V dropped 0 bases and J dropped 4; count of bases not matched to a gene: 14. CDR3 protein: CASSQESTQGGSVYGYTF. The CDR3 DNA sequence: TGCGCCAGCAGCCAAGAGTCCACTCAAGGGGGCTCGGTCTATGGCTACACCTTC.

The rearrangement uses TRBV5-1 and TRBJ1-5, with a weak D call TRBD1 (5 bases). Trimming took off 4 bases at V and 3 bases at J, with 11 bases between the two ends. CDR3 length equals 14 residues. Germline V gene data show CDR1 as SGHRS and CDR2 as YFSETQ. DNA of the CDR3: TGCGCCAGCAGCACCAGGGATATCAATCAGCCCCAGCATTTT. Translated, it gives CASSTRDINQPQHF.

The V and J genes are TRBV19 and TRBJ2-2; perhaps TRBD1 as D (6 bases). This CDR3 has 15 residues. Trimming took 7 bases from V and 3 from J, leaving 15 bases between them. Germline V gene lookup returns CDR1 LNHDA and CDR2 SQIVND (reference sequence). The CDR3 loop reads CASIQGHFYTGELFF. CDR3 DNA: TGTGCCAGTATCCAGGGACATTTCTACACCGGGGAGCTGTTTTTT.

This clone has a handful of counts. V usage is TRBV5-1 and J usage is TRBJ1-1, with a tentative D call TRBD1 (5 bases). CDR3 size: 12 residues. V was trimmed by 9 bases and J by 1 base, leaving 10 bases between them. Per the germline V gene, CDR1 is SGHRS and CDR2 is YFSETQ. This CDR3 is CATRGENTEAFF. The CDR3 bases are TGCGCCACCAGAGGGGAGAACACTGAAGCTTTCTTT.

This sequence joins TRBV6-6 and TRBJ2-7, with D possibly matching TRBD2 (5 bases). CDR1 and CDR2 from the germline V gene are MNHNY and SVGAGI (reference sequence). With 0 bases removed from V and 4 bases from J, the gap between germline ends came to 13 bases. The CDR3 extends over 15 amino acids. CDR3: CASSYSEGSLYEQYF. The CDR3 DNA reads TGTGCCAGCAGTTACTCAGAGGGCTCTCTATACGAGCAGTACTTC.

This sequence joins TRBV5-4 and TRBJ1-2, with D unresolved. Germline V gene data show CDR1 as SGHNT and CDR2 as YYREEE (reference sequence). Between the trimmed V and J ends, which lost 0 bases and 14 bases, there was a span of 14 bases. The CDR3 is made up of 12 amino acids. The CDR3 bases are TGTGCCAGCAGCTTGGGGACGGCAGAATTTACCTTC. Its protein is CASSLGTAEFTF.

This clone has more than one count but fewer than ten. The chain couples TRBV6-1 to TRBJ1-5, with D unclear. Per germline, CDR1 MNHNS and CDR2 SASEGT. V was clipped by 2 bases and J by 1 base, with 9 bases between them. The CDR3 totals 15 residues. CDR3 in amino acids: CASSEWIWSNQPQHF. The CDR3 coding sequence is TGTGCCAGCAGTGAATGGATTTGGAGCAATCAGCCCCAGCATTTT.

Comments on this clone: Within the sample, other DNA sequences also encode this same CDR3. The V gene is TRBV7-9, the J gene TRBJ2-7; D remains unclear. Germline assignment: CDR1 SEHNR and CDR2 FQNEAQ (reference sequence). Trimming pared 2 bases from V and 7 bases from J, leaving 9 bases between. This CDR3 has 12 residues. This CDR3 reads CASSLSAGEQYF. CDR3 DNA: TGTGCCAGCAGCTTAAGCGCCGGAGAGCAGTACTTC. The full variable domain, with the rest looked up from reference TRBV7-9 and TRBJ2-7, is DTGVSQNPRHKITKRGQNVTFRCDPISEHNRLYWYRQTLGQGPEFLTYFQNEAQLEKSRLLSDRFSAERPKGSFSTLEIQRTEQGDSAMYLCASSLSAGEQYFGPGTRLTVT.

The V and J genes are TRBV5-1 and TRBJ1-2; no firm D call. The CDR3 length is 14 residues. V gave up 0 bases and J gave up 4 bases, with 10 bases separating them. The germline CDR1 and CDR2 sequences are SGHRS and YFSETQ. The CDR3 protein is CASSLDSLSYGYTF. The CDR3 nucleotides are TGCGCCAGCAGCTTGGACAGCTTAAGCTATGGCTACACCTTC.

This chain joins TRBV10-2 and TRBJ2-7; 10 bases line up with TRBD1. This CDR3 contains 16 residues. CDR1 is WSHSY and CDR2 is SAAADI in the germline V gene. V lost 0 bases and J lost 2; bases outside the gene matches: 4. The CDR3 region has the DNA TGCGCCAGCAGTGAGTCGCCGGGACAGGGGACCTACGAGCAGTACTTC. This encodes CASSESPGQGTYEQYF.